Shown below are 19 T cell receptor beta chains from a single sample sequenced in a study of blood T cells in healthy people across ages. Primers used in a second PCR of roughly 6 to 11 cycles were a sample-barcoded 5' primer and a J-beta primer mix. Using its own MiXCR run on the 5' RACE reads, TCRdb lists one record per CDR3 protein. The repertoire holds 700,000 to 950,000 distinct CDR3 sequences, about 40% seen once, with 20% to 25% in the top ten. Sample: blood. These receptors originate from a woman aged 55-69 years in good health.

Regarding this clonotype: Compared with germline, one end of the junction differs, possibly owing to a read error. V usage is TRBV20-1 and J usage is TRBJ2-7; D gene ambiguous. The CDR3 runs 15 residues. Germline V lookup: CDR1 DFQATT, CDR2 SNEGSKA (reference sequence). CDR3 region: CSARASLSSLYERYF. The CDR3 bases are TGCAGTGCTAGGGCTAGTCTAAGCTCCCTCTACGAGCGGTACTTC.

The genes are TRBV18 and TRBJ2-7; TRBD1 agrees at 7 bases. Germline V gene sequence: CDR1 KGHSH, CDR2 LQKENI. The CDR3 length is 16 residues. Losses at the gene ends were 2 bases for V and 3 bases for J; bases not matched to a gene: 10. CDR3 bases: TGTGCCAGCTCACCATCGACAGGGCTGTTTGGCTACGAGCAGTACTTC. The encoded protein is CASSPSTGLFGYEQYF.

This clonotype was observed a few times. The chain joins TRBV27 to TRBJ2-7, with 12 bases fitting TRBD2. The V and J ends lost 5 bases and 3 bases, in that order; junction bases with no gene match: 5. The CDR3 spans 15 residues. CDR1 and CDR2 (germline): MNHEY, SMNVEV (reference sequence). CDR3 in DNA: TGTGCCAGCAGTCTGGGACTAGCGGGCTACTACGAGCAGTACTTC. It yields the protein CASSLGLAGYYEQYF.

The table lists this clonotype with a few counts. CDR3 nucleotides: TGTGCCAGCAGTTCAGAGGGAGATACGCAGTATTTT. Its translation: CASSSEGDTQYF. The chain carries TRBV6-2 or TRBV6-3 and TRBJ2-3; D might be TRBD2 (5 bases). From germline, CDR1 is MNHEY and CDR2 SVGEGT. V lost 4 bases, J lost 5 bases, and 7 bases lay in between. This CDR3 spans 12 amino acids.

The chain recombines TRBV24-1 with TRBJ1-1; a weak D match, TRBD1 (6 bases). Per the germline V gene, CDR1 is KGHDR and CDR2 is SFDVKD. Trimming cost V 9 bases and J 11 bases, with 21 bases left between them. This CDR3 has 13 residues. The CDR3 DNA reads TGTGCCACCCGACAGGAGGGGACCAACAAGGCTTTCTTT. It is translated as CATRQEGTNKAFF.

Only a few counts were recorded for this clonotype. The V and J genes are TRBV29-1 and TRBJ2-3; D may be TRBD1 (5 bases). CDR3 size: 12 residues. Trimming took off 5 bases at V and 0 bases at J, with 6 bases between the two ends. The V gene's germline CDR1 is SQVTM and CDR2 ANQGSEA. The chain's CDR3 is CSVRGSTDTQYF. CDR3 sequence (DNA): TGCAGCGTTAGGGGTAGCACAGATACGCAGTATTTT.

The table lists this clonotype with a few counts. The rearrangement links TRBV7-2 to TRBJ2-5; D uncertain. In germline, CDR1 is SGHTA, CDR2 FQGNSA. Trimming took off 1 base at V and 5 bases at J, with 11 bases between the two ends. CDR3 size: 14 residues. Here the CDR3 reads CASSLGTGAETQYF. The CDR3 DNA follows: TGTGCCAGCAGCTTAGGCACGGGCGCGGAGACCCAGTACTTC.

This clonotype was seen only once. An end of the junction differs from the germline gene, which may be a read error. This chain links TRBV4-2 with TRBJ1-6; D remains ambiguous. This CDR3 is built from 16 residues. The germline V gene encodes CDR1 LGHNA and CDR2 YNFKEQ. The CDR3 coding sequence is TGTGCCGGCAGCCAAGAAATTCGGGGTTTGGATTCACCCCTCCACTTT. It encodes CAGSQEIRGLDSPLHF.

The V and J genes are TRBV6-1 and TRBJ1-4; unclear D gene. The V end was cut by 10 bases, the J end by 8 bases, with 20 bases between. The CDR3 has 14 residues. Germline loops: CDR1 MNHNS, CDR2 SASEGT. This CDR3 reads CATAPGSVGEKLFF. CDR3 nucleotide sequence: TGTGCCACCGCACCTGGGTCGGTTGGGGAAAAACTGTTTTTT.

This clonotype appeared a few times. This sequence joins TRBV5-1 and TRBJ2-4, with D perhaps TRBD1 (5 bases). Trimming removed 1 base from V and 0 bases from J, with 14 bases in between. This CDR3 comprises 17 residues. Per germline, CDR1 SGHRS and CDR2 YFSETQ. CDR3 sequence: CASSLPQGTLAKNIQYF. The CDR3, as DNA: TGCGCCAGCAGCTTGCCCCAGGGAACCCTAGCCAAAAACATTCAGTACTTC.

The rearrangement joins TRBV5-1 to TRBJ2-5; D uncertain. V shed 0 bases and J shed 11 bases, with 11 bases lying between them. This CDR3 contains 12 residues. Germline CDR1 and CDR2: SGHRS and YFSETQ. The CDR3 DNA is TGCGCCAGCAGCTTGGATGAGGCAGAGCAGTACTTC. It translates to CASSLDEAEQYF.

The chain is built from TRBV7-3 and TRBJ2-1; 8 bases are shared with TRBD2. CDR1 is SGHTA and CDR2 is FQGTGA in the germline V gene. This CDR3 contains 14 residues. The trim removed 5 bases at V and 9 bases at J, leaving 9 bases unmatched. The CDR3 sequence is CASSLGTREGEQFF. CDR3 bases: TGTGCCAGCAGCCTAGGGACTAGGGAGGGTGAGCAGTTCTTC.

In its sample, this clonotype was seen a few times. The V gene is TRBV5-1, the J gene TRBJ2-1, with a tentative D call TRBD2 (7 bases). Trimming shortened V by 3 bases and J by 7 bases, and 17 bases separated the two germline ends. The CDR3 sequence is 15 residues long. CDR1 SGHRS and CDR2 YFSETQ come from the germline V gene. Here the CDR3 reads CASSSVAGGPNEQFF. For the CDR3, the DNA is TGCGCCAGCAGCTCCGTAGCCGGGGGGCCGAATGAGCAGTTCTTC.

A few counts support this clonotype. The chain is built from TRBV7-3 and TRBJ2-5; D ambiguous. V was pared by 6 bases and J by 5 bases, with 13 bases between. Germline CDR1 reads SGHTA; CDR2 reads FQGTGA. The CDR3 length is 13 residues. CDR3 protein: CASRSDTSETQYF. The CDR3 DNA is TGTGCCAGCAGATCCGACACCTCGGAGACCCAGTACTTC.

About this clonotype itself: This may arise from a read error, as a much more abundant clone is one base away. The chain employs TRBV12-3 or TRBV12-4 and TRBJ2-5; 8 bases map to TRBD1. CDR3 length equals 15 residues. The CDR3 here is CASRKGTGPQETRYF. CDR3 nucleotide sequence: TGTGCCAGCAGAAAAGGGACAGGCCCCCAAGAGACCCGGTACTTC.

On this clonotype: One end of the junction fails to match germline, which may point to a read error. This chain links TRBV18 with TRBJ2-7, with 10 bases aligning to TRBD2. Germline lookup yields CDR1 KGHSH and CDR2 LQKENI. The CDR3 contains 18 residues. The chain's CDR3 is CAGSSQQTSGTNSYEQYF. The CDR3 DNA reads as TGTGCCGGCTCATCACAGCAAACTAGCGGGACCAACTCCTACGAGCAGTACTTC.

The chain carries TRBV20-1 and TRBJ2-5, with TRBD2 identical over 10 bases. This CDR3 region has 17 residues. The germline gives CDR1 DFQATT, CDR2 SNEGSKA (reference sequence). V lost 1 base, J lost 11 bases, and 19 bases stayed unmatched. CDR3 loop: CSARGAPGLARHNEQYF. In nucleotides, the CDR3 is TGCAGTGCTAGAGGTGCCCCGGGACTAGCGAGACACAATGAGCAGTACTTC.

This clonotype appeared a single time. V usage is TRBV10-3 and J usage is TRBJ2-1; 14 positions match TRBD2. The CDR3 is 18 residues long. The germline gives CDR1 ENHRY, CDR2 SYGVKD. The V segment lost 0 bases and the J segment 13 bases; nucleotides outside the gene matches: 14. The CDR3 nucleotides read TGTGCCATCAGTGAGTCGACTAGCGGGAGGGCCCCCCGGGAGACCCAGTTCTTC. It encodes CAISESTSGRAPRETQFF.

V usage is TRBV29-1 and J usage is TRBJ1-2; a weak D match, TRBD1 (6 bases). V dropped 7 bases and J dropped 2 bases, with 17 bases sitting between them. The CDR3 covers 14 residues. Looked up from germline, CDR1 is SQVTM and CDR2 is ANQGSEA. In DNA form, the CDR3 reads TGCAGCGCAAAAACCGGGGGCAACAACTATGGCTACACCTTC. Translation: CSAKTGGNNYGYTF.